The clone carrying this TCR beta chain was counted only a few times. The data stem from a study of CD8+ T cells in alopecia areata. In each case, RNA was isolated and then reverse transcribed into cDNA as the sequencing template. Profiling relied on immunoSEQ multiplex PCR, and the TCRdb table lists in-frame clones only, not all of them. The data show 130,000 or so clones, with approximately 49% seen just once and roughly a sixth held by the top ten. The CDR3 loop spans 12 amino acids. The ends were cut back, 4 bases at V and 1 base at J, with 3 bases in the middle. Germline lookup yields CDR1 SGHRS and CDR2 YFSETQ. Sorting of CD4+ and CD8+ T cells was performed on PBMCs.

The chain links TRBV5-1 to TRBJ2-1; D is unclear. This clonotype originated in a human donor with alopecia areata. The specimen was CD8+ T cells sorted from blood, collected at week 0. This CDR3 reads CASSRSYNEQFF. DNA for the CDR3: TGCGCCAGCAGCCGATCCTACAATGAGCAGTTCTTC.